This T cell receptor (beta chain) came from a study of CD8+CD57+ T cells in acquired aplastic anemia. Both TCR beta VDJ combination and CDR3 sequence profiling were carried out. Genomic DNA was the template for this profiling. Each CDR3 protein is one row after TCRdb ran MiXCR on the reads. The sample yields 160,000 or so distinct CDR3 sequences, about 45% seen once. This clonotype was seen only once. Germline CDR1 and CDR2: SQVTM and ANQGSEA. The length of the CDR3 is 12 residues. V was pared by 7 bases and J by 10 bases, with 17 bases between. The authors sequenced patients whose flow cytometry had shown CD8+CD57+ cell expansion.

The sequencing sample was made of sorted CD4+, CD8+, or CD8+CD57+ T cells (not recorded which) from PBMCs. The J gene is TRBJ2-1, the V gene TRBV29-1; D is tentatively TRBD1 or TRBD2 (6 bases each). The sequence derives from a human donor with aplastic anemia. The CDR3 loop is CSEQTGGREQFF. The CDR3, as DNA: TGCAGCGAACAGACAGGTGGGAGGGAGCAGTTCTTC.